These 18 T cell receptor beta chains share one sample of origin, sequenced in a study of vaccination effects on CD4 cells after COVID-19 (dated by TCRdb to the early 2020s). For these receptors, no antigen is known. To identify antigen-specific CD4+ T cell clonotypes by their expansion, the ViraFEST assay first stimulated PBMC with viral peptide pools and then applied TCR sequencing. After more than nine days of culture, CD4+ T cells were isolated with the EasySep CD4+ T cell isolation kit. Healthy vaccine recipients had no prior SARS-CoV-2 infection, confirmed by negative nucleocapsid antibodies before and after vaccination. Libraries were constructed by the immunoSEQ multiplex PCR assay. TCRdb retrieved this table from immuneACCESS and kept in-frame rearrangements only. Not all clones are present; in checked studies, unresolved V genes account for under half, and no reason is known for the remainder. The sample table lists roughly 52,000 clones, 55% to 75% of them with a count of one. The biggest ten clones account for approximately 20% of the sample.

The starting material was CD4+ T cells from PBMCs cultured with SARS-CoV-2 spike peptides, obtained before COVID-19 vaccination. This specimen's cell subset or site label, per the study, means: SARS-CoV-2 spike overlapping peptide pool stimulation. These receptors all stem from a human donor who received a COVID-19 vaccine.

The CDR3 region has the DNA TGTGCCAGTACGGGCAGGGAAGCGCTGAACACTGAAGCTTTCTTT. It encodes CASTGREALNTEAFF. The rearrangement links TRBV19 to TRBJ1-1; D is possibly TRBD1 (5 bases). CDR3 length: 15 amino acids. Germline CDR1 LNHDA, CDR2 SQIVND (reference sequence). V shed 7 bases and J shed 0 bases, with 15 bases lying between them.

This clone was picked up a small number of times. V and J are TRBV9 and TRBJ1-2; a weak D match, TRBD1 (6 bases). CDR1 and CDR2 (germline): SGDLS, YYNGEE. This CDR3 has 15 residues. The V and J ends lost 0 bases and 7 bases respectively, with 16 bases between them. This CDR3 reads CASSVGLGGLSGYTF. Written as DNA, the CDR3 is TGTGCCAGCAGCGTAGGATTGGGGGGGCTGAGTGGCTACACCTTC. The variable domain in full, completed from reference TRBV9 and TRBJ1-2, reads DSGVTQTPKHLITATGQRVTLRCSPRSGDLSVYWYQQSLDQGLQFLIQYYNGEERAKGNILERFSAQQFPDLHSELNLSSLELGDSALYFCASSVGLGGLSGYTFGSGTRLTVV.

This clone was seen just once. J is TRBJ1-1 and V is TRBV27; no definite D call. V lost 3 bases, J lost 1 base, and 6 bases lay in between. This CDR3 is 13 amino acids long. Per the germline V gene, CDR1 is MNHEY and CDR2 is SMNVEV (reference sequence). The DNA for the CDR3 is TGTGCCAGCAGTTTTAAGGGGAACACTGAAGCTTTCTTT. It encodes CASSFKGNTEAFF.

The rearrangement links TRBV7-2 to TRBJ1-5, with D possibly TRBD1 on 6 matching bases. The V and J ends lost 5 bases and 5 bases respectively, with 13 bases between them. This CDR3 comprises 14 residues. CDR1 and CDR2 (germline): SGHTA, FQGNSA. The CDR3 sequence: CASSPQGSDQPQHF. As DNA, the CDR3 is TGTGCCAGCAGCCCCCAGGGGTCCGATCAGCCCCAGCATTTT.

The chain joins TRBV4-1 to TRBJ2-7, with 8 bases matching TRBD2. V trimming: 3 bases; J trimming: 3 bases; junction bases outside the gene matches: 7. The V gene's germline CDR1 is MGHRA and CDR2 YSYEKL. This CDR3 is built from 15 residues. The CDR3 DNA reads as TGCGCCAGCAGCCACCCCGGGGGGGGCCTCTACGAGCAGTACTTC. Its translation is CASSHPGGGLYEQYF.

V is TRBV7-6 and J is TRBJ2-3; 9 bases line up with TRBD2. Germline-derived CDR1 and CDR2 are SGHVS and FNYEAQ. The CDR3 loop spans 18 amino acids. The trim removed 5 bases at V and 0 bases at J, leaving 12 bases unmatched. CDR3 loop: CASSRSGGSPFSTDTQYF. In nucleotides, the CDR3 is TGTGCCAGCAGCCGTAGCGGGGGTTCTCCTTTTAGCACAGATACGCAGTATTTT.

The CDR3 protein is CSAKTSLTQYF. The CDR3 coding sequence is TGCAGTGCTAAGACTAGCCTTACGCAGTATTTT. The chain links TRBV20-1 to TRBJ2-3; 7 bases map to TRBD2. Germline loops: CDR1 DFQATT, CDR2 SNEGSKA (reference sequence). The CDR3 contains 11 residues. The J segment lost 8 bases and the V segment lost 4 bases, leaving 3 bases of the junction unmatched.

This clone was seen once. This chain joins TRBV30 and TRBJ2-2; D might be TRBD1 (6 bases). There are 17 residues in the CDR3. Trimming stripped 1 base from V and 6 bases from J, with 21 bases between. Germline values: CDR1 GTSNPN, CDR2 SVGIG (reference sequence). CDR3 DNA sequence: TGTGCCTGGAGTGGTAGCCGGCGTTCAGGGGACGCCGGGGAGCTGTTTTTT. It is translated as CAWSGSRRSGDAGELFF.

The chain couples TRBV7-9 to TRBJ1-1, with 10 nucleotides matching TRBD1. CDR3 length: 15 amino acids. Germline trimming cut 5 bases from V and 4 bases from J; bases unmatched to any gene: 7. CDR1 and CDR2 (germline): SEHNR, FQNEAQ (reference sequence). Here the CDR3 reads CASSQGGTGVTEAFF. The CDR3 coding sequence is TGTGCCAGCAGCCAAGGGGGGACAGGGGTCACTGAAGCTTTCTTT.

J is TRBJ2-1 and V is TRBV9, with 7 bases aligning to TRBD2. Losses at the gene ends were 2 bases for V and 0 bases for J; bases not matched to a gene: 5. The CDR3 spans 16 residues. Germline V gives CDR1 SGDLS, CDR2 YYNGEE. CDR3 residues: CASSVAGASSYNEQFF. Written as DNA, the CDR3 is TGTGCCAGCAGCGTGGCGGGAGCGAGCTCCTACAATGAGCAGTTCTTC.

This chain uses TRBV5-1 with TRBJ1-6; TRBD1 is a possible D gene (5 bases). The V gene lost 4 bases and the J gene lost 7 bases, with 9 bases spanning the gap. The CDR3 length is 13 residues. From germline, CDR1 is SGHRS and CDR2 YFSETQ. The CDR3: CASSAGGNSPLHF. The CDR3 DNA sequence: TGCGCCAGCAGCGCGGGGGGAAATTCACCCCTCCACTTT.

This chain uses TRBV5-1 with TRBJ2-2; TRBD1 agrees at 8 bases. Germline assignment: CDR1 SGHRS and CDR2 YFSETQ. The J segment lost 5 bases and the V segment lost 1 base, leaving 4 bases of the junction unmatched. This CDR3 has 15 residues. In DNA, the CDR3 is TGCGCCAGCAGCTTGAGACAGGGGAGTACCGGGGAGCTGTTTTTT. It specifies CASSLRQGSTGELFF.

The chain carries TRBV9 and TRBJ2-3; D is unclear. Trimming took off 6 bases at V and 2 bases at J, with 13 bases between the two ends. Germline-derived CDR1 and CDR2 are SGDLS and YYNGEE. This CDR3 has 14 amino acids. CDR3 sequence (DNA): TGTGCCAGCACCCCCTCCCCACACACAGATACGCAGTATTTT. Translating gives CASTPSPHTDTQYF.

The CDR3: CASRNRGEQYF. The CDR3 DNA reads as TGTGCCAGCAGGAACAGGGGCGAGCAGTACTTC. V usage is TRBV12-3 or TRBV12-4 and J usage is TRBJ2-7; 7 bases map to TRBD1. The ends lost 6 bases at V and 6 bases at J; junction bases unmatched: 2. This CDR3 comprises 11 residues.

This clone was seen once. The genes are TRBV27 and TRBJ2-7, with D possibly matching TRBD1 (5 bases). The CDR3 spans 12 residues. Germline CDR1 MNHEY, CDR2 SMNVEV (reference sequence). Trimming removed 10 bases from V and 7 bases from J, with 17 bases in between. CDR3 protein: CAIHGPAGEQYF. CDR3 DNA sequence: TGTGCCATCCACGGGCCAGCAGGGGAGCAGTACTTC.

This clone was counted between two and nine times. The V and J genes are TRBV7-9 and TRBJ1-5, with no clear D. V was clipped by 1 base and J by 2 bases, with 12 bases between them. The germline V gene encodes CDR1 SEHNR and CDR2 FQNEAQ (reference sequence). The CDR3 has 16 residues. CDR3 bases: TGTGCCAGCAGCTTAGGCAGGACCGCGGGCAATCAGCCCCAGCATTTT. Protein product: CASSLGRTAGNQPQHF.

The chain is built from TRBV6-5 and TRBJ2-3; 7 nucleotides line up with TRBD2. Germline V CDR1 and CDR2: MNHEY, SVGAGI. There are 15 residues in the CDR3. The V segment lost 5 bases and the J segment 1 base; nucleotides outside the gene matches: 6. The CDR3 loop is CASSTPRGGTDTQYF. CDR3 coding DNA: TGTGCCAGCAGTACCCCTCGGGGGGGCACAGATACGCAGTATTTT.

The rearrangement links TRBV9 to TRBJ2-3, with D possibly called TRBD1 or TRBD2 (6 bases each). V dropped 0 bases and J dropped 8 bases, with 22 bases sitting between them. CDR1 and CDR2 from the germline V gene are SGDLS and YYNGEE. CDR3 size: 17 residues. CDR3 in DNA: TGTGCCAGCAGCGTAGGGGGGGCGGGCCGGGGAGAGGTTACGCAGTATTTT. Residues: CASSVGGAGRGEVTQYF. The whole variable domain, filled in from reference TRBV9 and TRBJ2-3, reads DSGVTQTPKHLITATGQRVTLRCSPRSGDLSVYWYQQSLDQGLQFLIQYYNGEERAKGNILERFSAQQFPDLHSELNLSSLELGDSALYFCASSVGGAGRGEVTQYFGPGTRLTVL.